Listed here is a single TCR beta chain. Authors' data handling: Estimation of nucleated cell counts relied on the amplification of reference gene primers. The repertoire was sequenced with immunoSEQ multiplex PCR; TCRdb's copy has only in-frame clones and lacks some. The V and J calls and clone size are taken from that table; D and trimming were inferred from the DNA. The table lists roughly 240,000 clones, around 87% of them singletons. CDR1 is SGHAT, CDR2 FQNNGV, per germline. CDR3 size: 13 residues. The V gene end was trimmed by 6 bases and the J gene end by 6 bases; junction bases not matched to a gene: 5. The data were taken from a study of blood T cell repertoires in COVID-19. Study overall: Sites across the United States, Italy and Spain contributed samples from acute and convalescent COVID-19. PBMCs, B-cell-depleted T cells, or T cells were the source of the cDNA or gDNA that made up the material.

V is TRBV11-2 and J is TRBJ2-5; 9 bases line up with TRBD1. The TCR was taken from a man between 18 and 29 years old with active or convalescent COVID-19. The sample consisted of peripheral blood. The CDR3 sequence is CASSKDRGQTQYF. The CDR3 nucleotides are TGTGCCAGCAGTAAGGACAGGGGACAGACCCAGTACTTC.